These 13 T cell receptor beta chains came from one sample sequenced in a study of T cells in Graves' hyperthyroidism and ophthalmopathy. The CDR3 regions of TCR beta were amplified from RNA transcripts. TCR CDR3 underwent first-round RT-PCR with the HTBI primer set. From the multiplex PCR reads, TCRdb called clonotypes with MiXCR, one entry per CDR3 protein. Of a few hundred thousand distinct CDR3 sequences listed, around 14% are singletons. The sequenced material came from blood. These receptors originate from a woman aged 18 to 35 with Graves' hyperthyroidism.

The chain uses TRBV7-8 and TRBJ2-2, with 11 bases identical to TRBD1. The CDR3 is 14 amino acids. Germline CDR1 and CDR2: SGHVS and FQNEAQ. The V segment lost 7 bases and the J segment 9 bases; nucleotides outside the gene matches: 7. This chain's CDR3 is CASTPGQGGRELFF. The CDR3 nucleotides are TGTGCCAGCACTCCGGGACAGGGGGGCCGGGAGCTGTTTTTT.

This clonotype was counted at least ten times. This chain uses TRBV28 with TRBJ2-7; no clear D. The CDR3 runs to 12 residues. The germline V gene has CDR1 MDHEN and CDR2 SYDVKM. Trimming cost V 2 bases and J 1 base, with 3 bases left between them. The CDR3 nucleotides read TGTGCCAGCAGTTTACAGTCCTACGAGCAGTACTTC. Its protein product is CASSLQSYEQYF. Full variable domain (outside the CDR3, taken from reference TRBV28 and TRBJ2-7): DVKVTQSSRYLVKRTGEKVFLECVQDMDHENMFWYRQDPGLGLRLIYFSYDVKMKEKGDIPEGYSVSREKKERFSLILESASTNQTSMYLCASSLQSYEQYFGPGTRLTVT.

This clonotype was observed a few times. One base away lies a much larger clone, so this may be a sequencing read error. The rearrangement uses TRBV2 and TRBJ2-5, with 9 nucleotides matching TRBD2. The trim removed 4 bases at V and 4 bases at J, leaving 10 bases unmatched. The CDR3 totals 16 residues. Germline V gene data show CDR1 as SNHLY and CDR2 as FYNNEI. This CDR3 is CASSGPASGIGETQYF. The CDR3 bases are TGTGCCAGCAGTGGTCCAGCTAGCGGGATTGGAGAGACCCAGTACTTC. Full variable domain (remainder filled in from reference TRBV2 and TRBJ2-5): EPEVTQTPSHQVTQMGQEVILRCVPISNHLYFYWYRQILGQKVEFLVSFYNNEISEKSEIFDDQFSVERPDGSNFTLKIRSTKLEDSAMYFCASSGPASGIGETQYFGPGTRLLVL.

With respect to this clonotype: It may be a read error: a sequence one base away is much more abundant. The chain recombines TRBV28 with TRBJ1-6; D possibly corresponds to TRBD1 (6 bases). Per germline, CDR1 MDHEN and CDR2 SYDVKM. The CDR3 length is 16 residues. The CDR3 region is CASSFPQGKLNSLLHF. In DNA form, the CDR3 reads TGTGCCAGCAGTTTTCCCCAGGGGAAGTTGAATTCACTCCTCCACTTT. The full variable domain, completed using reference TRBV28 and TRBJ1-6, is DVKVTQSSRYLVKRTGEKVFLECVQDMDHENMFWYRQDPGLGLRLIYFSYDVKMKEKGDIPEGYSVSREKKERFSLILESASTNQTSMYLCASSFPQGKLNSLLHFGNGTRLTVT.

This clonotype was counted a few times. This rearrangement joins TRBV7-9 to TRBJ1-6; 7 nucleotides align to TRBD1. This CDR3 is 14 amino acids long. CDR1 and CDR2 from the germline V gene are SEHNR and FQNEAQ (reference sequence). Losses at the gene ends were 5 bases for V and 8 bases for J; bases not matched to a gene: 6. This CDR3 reads CASSQKTGYSPLHF. In DNA form, the CDR3 reads TGTGCCAGCAGCCAGAAGACAGGGTATTCACCCCTCCACTTT.

This clonotype has only a few counts. The rearrangement uses TRBV7-9 and TRBJ1-2; no clear D. This CDR3 has 11 residues. Germline CDR1 is SEHNR and CDR2 is FQNEAQ (reference sequence). Trimming removed 5 bases at V and 8 bases at J, with 9 bases between. CDR3 sequence (DNA): TGTGCCAGCAGCGCCCTCCTAGGCTACACCTTC. It codes for CASSALLGYTF.

This clonotype has a count of ten or more. V and J are TRBV5-1 and TRBJ2-1, with 9 positions matching TRBD2. This CDR3 contains 15 residues. Trimming removed 4 bases from V and 6 bases from J; junction bases left unmatched: 8. Germline-derived CDR1 and CDR2 are SGHRS and YFSETQ. The CDR3 sequence: CASSAGGRAVNEQFF. CDR3 DNA: TGCGCCAGCAGCGCCGGCGGGAGGGCCGTCAATGAGCAGTTCTTC.

This clonotype was recorded many times. The V gene is TRBV10-3, the J gene TRBJ2-5; a possible D gene is TRBD2 (5 bases). Trimming took off 6 bases at V and 1 base at J, with 12 bases between the two ends. The CDR3 length is 14 residues. Germline CDR1 is ENHRY and CDR2 is SYGVKD. CDR3 coding DNA: TGTGCCATCAGAAGGGCCAGCGGCCAAGAGACCCAGTACTTC. Translating gives CAIRRASGQETQYF.

This clonotype was observed a few times. The V gene is TRBV20-1, the J gene TRBJ2-1, with 8 positions matching TRBD2. The germline V gene encodes CDR1 DFQATT and CDR2 SNEGSKA (reference sequence). The CDR3 totals 13 residues. In DNA form, the CDR3 reads TGCAATTGCGGGGGGCGGGCGCGCAATGAGCAGTTCTTC. Residues: CNCGGRARNEQFF.

At least ten counts were recorded for this clonotype. The chain has TRBV20-1 and TRBJ1-5, with 8 nucleotides matching TRBD1. Looked up from germline, CDR1 is DFQATT and CDR2 is SNEGSKA (reference sequence). The CDR3 runs 15 residues. Trimming removed 5 bases from V and 5 bases from J; junction bases left unmatched: 11. CDR3 loop: CSAWLGTGEYQPQHF. The DNA of the CDR3 is TGCAGTGCTTGGCTAGGGACAGGCGAATATCAGCCCCAGCATTTT.

This clonotype was recorded many times. The J gene is TRBJ1-5, the V gene TRBV5-6; a possible D gene is TRBD1 (6 bases). Germline loops: CDR1 SGHDT, CDR2 YYEEEE. Trimming took 0 bases from V and 5 from J, leaving 6 bases between them. This CDR3 contains 13 residues. CDR3 DNA: TGTGCCAGCAGCTTGGACAGGGATCAGCCCCAGCATTTT. Protein: CASSLDRDQPQHF.

This sequence joins TRBV15 and TRBJ2-4; D unclear. The germline V gene encodes CDR1 LNHNV and CDR2 YYDKDF (reference sequence). Trimming removed 5 bases from V and 8 bases from J, with 13 bases in between. The CDR3 extends over 13 amino acids. CDR3 DNA: TGTGCCACCAGCCCTTCCGGCTTTGACATTCAGTACTTC. Protein: CATSPSGFDIQYF.

The chain joins TRBV12-3 or TRBV12-4 to TRBJ2-7; D possibly matches TRBD1 or TRBD2 (6 bases each). Trimming left V 8 bases short and J 7 bases short, with 30 bases between. The CDR3 spans 17 residues. In nucleotides, the CDR3 is TGTGCCAGCCTAGAGGGGGGATCGGGCCCCACGAACCGGGAGCAGTACTTC. This encodes CASLEGGSGPTNREQYF.